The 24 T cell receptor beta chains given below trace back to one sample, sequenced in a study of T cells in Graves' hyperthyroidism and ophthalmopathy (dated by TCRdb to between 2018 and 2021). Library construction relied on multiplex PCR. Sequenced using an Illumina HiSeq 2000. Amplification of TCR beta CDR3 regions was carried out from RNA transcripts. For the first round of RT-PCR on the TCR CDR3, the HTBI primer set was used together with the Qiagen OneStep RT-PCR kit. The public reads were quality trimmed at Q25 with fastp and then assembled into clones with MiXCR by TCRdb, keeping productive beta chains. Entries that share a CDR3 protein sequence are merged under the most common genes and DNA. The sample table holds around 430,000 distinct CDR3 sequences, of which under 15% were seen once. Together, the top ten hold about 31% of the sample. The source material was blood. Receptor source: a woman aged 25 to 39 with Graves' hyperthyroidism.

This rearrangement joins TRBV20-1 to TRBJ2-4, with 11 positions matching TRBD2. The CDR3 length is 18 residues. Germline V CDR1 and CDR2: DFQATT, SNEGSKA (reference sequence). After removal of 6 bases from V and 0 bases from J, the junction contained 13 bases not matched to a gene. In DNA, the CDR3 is TGCAGTGCGAAACTAGCGGGAGCGGCCCTTATAGCCAAAAACATTCAGTACTTC. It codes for CSAKLAGAALIAKNIQYF.

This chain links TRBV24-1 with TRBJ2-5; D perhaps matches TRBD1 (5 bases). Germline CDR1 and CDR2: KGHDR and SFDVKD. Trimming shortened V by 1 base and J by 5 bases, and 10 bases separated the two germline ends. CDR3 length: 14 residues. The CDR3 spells CATSDLRGTETQYF. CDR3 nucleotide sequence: TGTGCCACCAGTGATTTAAGGGGAACGGAGACCCAGTACTTC.

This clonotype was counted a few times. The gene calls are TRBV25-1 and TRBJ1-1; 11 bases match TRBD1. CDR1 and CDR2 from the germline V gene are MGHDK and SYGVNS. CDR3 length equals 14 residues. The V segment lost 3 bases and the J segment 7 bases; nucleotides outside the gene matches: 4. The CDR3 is CASSDSGTGGEAFF. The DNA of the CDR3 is TGTGCCAGCAGTGATTCCGGGACAGGGGGTGAAGCTTTCTTT. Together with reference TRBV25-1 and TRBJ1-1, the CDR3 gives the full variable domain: EADIYQTPRYLVIGTGKKITLECSQTMGHDKMYWYQQDPGMELHLIHYSYGVNSTEKGDLSSESTVSRIRTEHFPLTLESARPSHTSQYLCASSDSGTGGEAFFGQGTRLTVV.

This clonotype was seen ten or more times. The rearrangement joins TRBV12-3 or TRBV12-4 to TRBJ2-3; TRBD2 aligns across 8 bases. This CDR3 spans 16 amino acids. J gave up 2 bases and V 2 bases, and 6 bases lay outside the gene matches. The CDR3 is CASSLSTSGNTDTQYF. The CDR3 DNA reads TGTGCCAGCAGTTTAAGTACTAGCGGAAACACAGATACGCAGTATTTT.

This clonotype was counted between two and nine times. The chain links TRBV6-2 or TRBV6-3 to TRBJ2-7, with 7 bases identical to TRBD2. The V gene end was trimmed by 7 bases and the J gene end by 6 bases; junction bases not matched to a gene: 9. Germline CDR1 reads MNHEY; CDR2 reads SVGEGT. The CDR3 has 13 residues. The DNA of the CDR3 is TGTGCCAGCACCAATGAAGCGGGGTCCGAGCAGTACTTC. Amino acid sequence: CASTNEAGSEQYF.

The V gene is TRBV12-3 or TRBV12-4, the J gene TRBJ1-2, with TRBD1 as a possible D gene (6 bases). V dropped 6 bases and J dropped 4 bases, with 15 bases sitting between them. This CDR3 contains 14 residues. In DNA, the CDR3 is TGTGCCAGCAGGGGGGGGCCCCCTCTCTATGGCTACACCTTC. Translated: CASRGGPPLYGYTF.

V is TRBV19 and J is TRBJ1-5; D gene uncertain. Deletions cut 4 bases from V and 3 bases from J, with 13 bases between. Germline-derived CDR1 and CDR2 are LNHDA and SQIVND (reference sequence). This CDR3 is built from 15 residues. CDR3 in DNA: TGTGCCAGTAGTACCCGGACCCTTTCCAATCAGCCCCAGCATTTT. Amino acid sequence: CASSTRTLSNQPQHF.

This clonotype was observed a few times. As DNA, the CDR3 is TGTGCCAGTGCCCCTAGGGCTAGCGGGAGCCATGAGCAGTTCTTC. Residues: CASAPRASGSHEQFF. This sequence joins TRBV19 and TRBJ2-1; TRBD2 matches at 10 bases. V was pared by 8 bases and J by 8 bases, with 12 bases of the junction left unmatched. CDR1 LNHDA and CDR2 SQIVND come from the germline V gene (reference sequence). This CDR3 has 15 residues.

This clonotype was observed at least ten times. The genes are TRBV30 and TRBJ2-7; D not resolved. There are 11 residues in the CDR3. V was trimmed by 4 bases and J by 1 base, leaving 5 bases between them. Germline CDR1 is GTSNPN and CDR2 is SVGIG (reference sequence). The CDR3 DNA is TGTGCCTGGAAGCTTTCCTACGAGCAGTACTTC. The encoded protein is CAWKLSYEQYF.

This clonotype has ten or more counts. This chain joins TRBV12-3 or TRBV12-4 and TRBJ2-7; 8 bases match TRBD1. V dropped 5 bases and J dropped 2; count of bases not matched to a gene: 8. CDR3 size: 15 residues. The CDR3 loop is CASSRDRGTAYEQYF. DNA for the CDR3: TGTGCCAGCAGTCGCGACAGGGGAACCGCCTACGAGCAGTACTTC.

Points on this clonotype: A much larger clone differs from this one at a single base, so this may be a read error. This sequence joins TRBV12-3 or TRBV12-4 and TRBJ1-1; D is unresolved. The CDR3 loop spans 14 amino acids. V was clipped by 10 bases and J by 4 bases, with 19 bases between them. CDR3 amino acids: CANKFRAVPTEAFF. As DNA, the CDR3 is TGTGCCAACAAATTTAGAGCGGTCCCCACTGAAGCTTTCTTT.

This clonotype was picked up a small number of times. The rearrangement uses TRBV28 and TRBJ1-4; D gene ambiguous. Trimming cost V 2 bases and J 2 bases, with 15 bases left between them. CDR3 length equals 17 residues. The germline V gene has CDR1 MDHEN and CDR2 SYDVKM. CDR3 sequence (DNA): TGTGCCAGCAGTTTAGGTCTTTCGGGTACGACTAATGAAAAACTGTTTTTT. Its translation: CASSLGLSGTTNEKLFF.

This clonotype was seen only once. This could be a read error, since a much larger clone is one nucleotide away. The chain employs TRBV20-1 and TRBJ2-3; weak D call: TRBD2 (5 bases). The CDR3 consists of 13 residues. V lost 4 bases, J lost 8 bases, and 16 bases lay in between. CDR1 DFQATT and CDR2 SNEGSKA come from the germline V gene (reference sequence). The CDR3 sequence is CSANLAGAVTQYF. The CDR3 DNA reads TGCAGTGCTAATCTTGCGGGCGCAGTTACGCAGTATTTT.

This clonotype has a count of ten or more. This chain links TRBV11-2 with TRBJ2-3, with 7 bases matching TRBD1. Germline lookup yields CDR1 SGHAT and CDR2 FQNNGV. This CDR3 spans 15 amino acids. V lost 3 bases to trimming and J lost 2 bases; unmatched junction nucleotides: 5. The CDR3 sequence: CASSFKGASTDTQYF. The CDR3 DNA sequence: TGTGCCAGCAGCTTTAAGGGGGCTTCCACAGATACGCAGTATTTT.

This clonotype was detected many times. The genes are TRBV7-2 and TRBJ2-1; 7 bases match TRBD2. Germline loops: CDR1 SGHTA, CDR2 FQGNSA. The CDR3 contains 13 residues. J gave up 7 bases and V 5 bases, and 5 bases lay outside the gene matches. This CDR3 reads CASSAWGGNEQFF. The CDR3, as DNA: TGTGCCAGCAGCGCCTGGGGGGGTAATGAGCAGTTCTTC.

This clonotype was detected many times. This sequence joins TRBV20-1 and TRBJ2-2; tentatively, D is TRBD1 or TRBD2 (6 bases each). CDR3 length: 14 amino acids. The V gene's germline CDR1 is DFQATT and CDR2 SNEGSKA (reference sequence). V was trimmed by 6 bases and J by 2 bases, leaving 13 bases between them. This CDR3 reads CSAGGQLNTGELFF. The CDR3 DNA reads TGCAGTGCAGGGGGGCAGCTTAACACCGGGGAGCTGTTTTTT.

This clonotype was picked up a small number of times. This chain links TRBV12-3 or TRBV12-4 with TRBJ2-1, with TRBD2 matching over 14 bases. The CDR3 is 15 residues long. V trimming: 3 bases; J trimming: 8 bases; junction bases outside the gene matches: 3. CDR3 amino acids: CASSFGTSGSHEQFF. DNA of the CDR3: TGTGCCAGCAGTTTTGGGACTAGCGGGAGCCATGAGCAGTTCTTC.

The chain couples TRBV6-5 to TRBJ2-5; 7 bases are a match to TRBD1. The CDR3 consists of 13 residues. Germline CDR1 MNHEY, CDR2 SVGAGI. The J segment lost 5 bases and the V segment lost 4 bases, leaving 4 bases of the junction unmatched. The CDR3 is CASSLDRKETQYF. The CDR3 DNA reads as TGTGCCAGCAGTTTGGACAGGAAGGAGACCCAGTACTTC.

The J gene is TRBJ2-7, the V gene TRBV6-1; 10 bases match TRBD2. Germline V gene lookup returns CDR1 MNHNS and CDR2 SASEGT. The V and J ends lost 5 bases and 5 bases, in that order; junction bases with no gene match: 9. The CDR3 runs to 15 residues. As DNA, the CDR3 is TGTGCCAGCAGTTATGGGGCTAGCGGGAGTAACGAGCAGTACTTC. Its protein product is CASSYGASGSNEQYF.

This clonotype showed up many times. CDR3 amino acids: CASSGTAFYEQYF. As DNA, the CDR3 is TGTGCCAGCAGTGGGACAGCTTTCTACGAGCAGTACTTC. The chain is built from TRBV28 and TRBJ2-7, with TRBD1 matching over 7 bases. This CDR3 is 13 amino acids long. Germline CDR1 reads MDHEN; CDR2 reads SYDVKM. Trimming removed 5 bases from V and 3 bases from J; junction bases left unmatched: 4. The variable domain in full, completed from reference TRBV28 and TRBJ2-7, reads DVKVTQSSRYLVKRTGEKVFLECVQDMDHENMFWYRQDPGLGLRLIYFSYDVKMKEKGDIPEGYSVSREKKERFSLILESASTNQTSMYLCASSGTAFYEQYFGPGTRLTVT.

The CDR3 protein is CASSYLSWQPQHF. For the CDR3, the DNA is TGTGCCAGCAGTTATCTGTCTTGGCAGCCCCAGCATTTT. The V call is TRBV6-2 or TRBV6-3, the J call TRBJ1-5; D unclear. There are 13 residues in the CDR3. Germline assignment: CDR1 MNHEY and CDR2 SVGEGT. V was shortened by 3 bases and J by 7 bases, with 10 bases between the two germline ends.

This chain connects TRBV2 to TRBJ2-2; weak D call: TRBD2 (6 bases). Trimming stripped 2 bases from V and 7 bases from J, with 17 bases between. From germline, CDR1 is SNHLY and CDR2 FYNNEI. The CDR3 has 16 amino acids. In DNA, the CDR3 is TGTGCCAGCAGTGAACACACTAGCCCCAGCGACGGGGAGCTGTTTTTT. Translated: CASSEHTSPSDGELFF.

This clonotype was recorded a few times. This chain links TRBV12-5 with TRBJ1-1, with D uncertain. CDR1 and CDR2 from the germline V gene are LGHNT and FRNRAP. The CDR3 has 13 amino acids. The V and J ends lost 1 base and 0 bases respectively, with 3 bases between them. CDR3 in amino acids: CASGLGMNTEAFF. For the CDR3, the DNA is TGTGCTAGTGGTTTGGGCATGAACACTGAAGCTTTCTTT.

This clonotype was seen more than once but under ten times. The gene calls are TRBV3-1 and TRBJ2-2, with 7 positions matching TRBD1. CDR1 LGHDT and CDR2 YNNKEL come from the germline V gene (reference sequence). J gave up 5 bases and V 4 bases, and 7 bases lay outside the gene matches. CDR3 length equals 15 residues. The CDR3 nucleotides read TGTGCCAGCAGCCCCGGGGACAGCGTAACCGGGGAGCTGTTTTTT. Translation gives CASSPGDSVTGELFF.